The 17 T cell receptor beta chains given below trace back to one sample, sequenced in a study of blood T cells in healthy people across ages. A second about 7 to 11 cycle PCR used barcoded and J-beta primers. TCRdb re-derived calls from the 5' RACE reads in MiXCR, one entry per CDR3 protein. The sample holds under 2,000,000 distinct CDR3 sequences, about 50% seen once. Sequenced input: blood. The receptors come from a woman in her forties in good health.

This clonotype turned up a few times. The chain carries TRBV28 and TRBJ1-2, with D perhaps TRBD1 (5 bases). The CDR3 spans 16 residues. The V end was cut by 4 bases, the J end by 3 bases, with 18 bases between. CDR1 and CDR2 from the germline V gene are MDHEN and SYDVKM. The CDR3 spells CASSSLGSGWDYGYTF. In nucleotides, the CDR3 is TGTGCCAGCAGTTCCCTCGGGTCAGGGTGGGACTATGGCTACACCTTC.

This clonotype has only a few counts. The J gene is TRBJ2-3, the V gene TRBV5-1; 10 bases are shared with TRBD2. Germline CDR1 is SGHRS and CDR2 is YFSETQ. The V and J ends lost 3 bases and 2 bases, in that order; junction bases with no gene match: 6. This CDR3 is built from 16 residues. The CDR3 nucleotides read TGCGCCAGCAGCTGGAATAGCGGGGGGAACACAGATACGCAGTATTTT. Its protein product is CASSWNSGGNTDTQYF.

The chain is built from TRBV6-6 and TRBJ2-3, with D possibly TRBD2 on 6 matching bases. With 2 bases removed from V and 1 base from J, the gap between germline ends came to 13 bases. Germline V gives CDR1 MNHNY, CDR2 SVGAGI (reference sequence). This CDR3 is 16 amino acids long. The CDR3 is CASSYNGDSGTDTQYF. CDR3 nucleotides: TGTGCCAGCAGTTACAACGGGGACTCGGGCACAGATACGCAGTATTTT.

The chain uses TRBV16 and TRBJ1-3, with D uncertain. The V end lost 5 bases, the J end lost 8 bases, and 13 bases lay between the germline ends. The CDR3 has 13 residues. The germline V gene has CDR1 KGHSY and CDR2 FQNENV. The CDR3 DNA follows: TGTGCCAGCAGCTATCACCGGGCGGACACCATATATTTT. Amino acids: CASSYHRADTIYF.

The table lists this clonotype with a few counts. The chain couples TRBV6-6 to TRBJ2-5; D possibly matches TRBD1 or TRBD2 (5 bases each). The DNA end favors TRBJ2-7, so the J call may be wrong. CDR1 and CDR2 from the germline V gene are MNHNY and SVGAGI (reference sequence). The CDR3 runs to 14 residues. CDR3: CASSSRDPLNEQYF. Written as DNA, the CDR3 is TGTGCCAGCAGTTCGAGGGACCCATTGAACGAGCAGTACTTC.

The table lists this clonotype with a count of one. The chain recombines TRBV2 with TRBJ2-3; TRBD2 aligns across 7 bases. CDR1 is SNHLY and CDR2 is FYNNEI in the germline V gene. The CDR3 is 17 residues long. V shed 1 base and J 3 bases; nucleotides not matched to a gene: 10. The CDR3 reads CASSEGDGLGQTDTQYF. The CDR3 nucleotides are TGTGCCAGCAGTGAAGGTGACGGACTAGGTCAGACAGATACGCAGTATTTT.

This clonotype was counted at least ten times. The CDR3 DNA is TGTGCCAGCAGTTACTCCTCCCGGGGGGAGACCCAGTACTTC. Protein product: CASSYSSRGETQYF. V usage is TRBV6-5 and J usage is TRBJ2-5, with a weak D call TRBD2 (6 bases). V lost 0 bases, J lost 5 bases, and 10 bases lay in between. CDR1 and CDR2 (germline): MNHEY, SVGAGI. The CDR3 runs 14 residues.

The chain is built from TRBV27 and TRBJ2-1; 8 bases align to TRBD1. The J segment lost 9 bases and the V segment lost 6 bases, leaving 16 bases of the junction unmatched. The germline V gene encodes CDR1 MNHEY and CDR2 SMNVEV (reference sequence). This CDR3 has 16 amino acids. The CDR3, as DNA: TGTGCCAGCAGCCGGGCTCATGGACAGGGAGGTAGTGAGCAGTTCTTC. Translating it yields CASSRAHGQGGSEQFF.

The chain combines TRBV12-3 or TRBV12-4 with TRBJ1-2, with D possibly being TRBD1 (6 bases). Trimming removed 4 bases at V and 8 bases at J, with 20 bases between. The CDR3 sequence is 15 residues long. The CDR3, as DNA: TGTGCCAGCAGTTGGCGGGGGCGGGCTGTGCTAGGCTACACCTTC. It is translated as CASSWRGRAVLGYTF.

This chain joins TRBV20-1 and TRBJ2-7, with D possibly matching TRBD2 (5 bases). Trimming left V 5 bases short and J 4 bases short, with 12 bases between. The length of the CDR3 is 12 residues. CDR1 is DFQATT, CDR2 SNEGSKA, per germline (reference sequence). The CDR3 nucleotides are TGCAGTGCTGGCAGGACTTCTTACGAGCAGTACTTC. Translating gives CSAGRTSYEQYF.

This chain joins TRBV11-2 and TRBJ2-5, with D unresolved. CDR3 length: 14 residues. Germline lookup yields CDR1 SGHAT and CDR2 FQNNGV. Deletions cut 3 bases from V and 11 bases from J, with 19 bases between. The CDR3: CASSLDPSHNEQYF. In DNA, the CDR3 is TGTGCCAGCAGCTTGGACCCTTCCCACAATGAGCAGTACTTC.

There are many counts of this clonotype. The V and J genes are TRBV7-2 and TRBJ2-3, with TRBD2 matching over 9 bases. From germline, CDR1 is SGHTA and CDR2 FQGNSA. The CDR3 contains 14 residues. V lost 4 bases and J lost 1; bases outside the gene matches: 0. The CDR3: CASSSSGGTDTQYF. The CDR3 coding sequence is TGTGCCAGCAGCTCTAGCGGGGGCACAGATACGCAGTATTTT.

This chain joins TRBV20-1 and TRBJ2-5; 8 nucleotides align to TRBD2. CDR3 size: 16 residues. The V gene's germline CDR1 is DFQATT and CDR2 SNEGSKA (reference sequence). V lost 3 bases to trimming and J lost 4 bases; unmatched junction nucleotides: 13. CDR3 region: CSASAAGATRGETQYF. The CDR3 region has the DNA TGCAGTGCTAGCGCAGCGGGGGCCACAAGAGGAGAGACCCAGTACTTC.

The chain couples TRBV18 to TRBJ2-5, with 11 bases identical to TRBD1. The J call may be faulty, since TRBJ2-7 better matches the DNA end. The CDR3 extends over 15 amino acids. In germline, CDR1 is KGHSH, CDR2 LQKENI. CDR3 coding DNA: TGTGCCAGCTCACCACTGGACAGGGGGCCAAACGAGCAGTACTTC. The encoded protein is CASSPLDRGPNEQYF.

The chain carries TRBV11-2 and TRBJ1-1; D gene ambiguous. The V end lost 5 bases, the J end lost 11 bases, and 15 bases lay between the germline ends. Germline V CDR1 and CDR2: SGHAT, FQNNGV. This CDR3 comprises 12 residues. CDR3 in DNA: TGTGCCAGCAGCCCTCCGGCAGCATTCGCTTTCTTT. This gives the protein CASSPPAAFAFF.

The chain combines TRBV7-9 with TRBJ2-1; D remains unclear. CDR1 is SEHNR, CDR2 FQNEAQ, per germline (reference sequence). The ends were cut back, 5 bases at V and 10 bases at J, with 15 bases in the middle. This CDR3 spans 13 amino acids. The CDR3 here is CASSPELAYEQFF. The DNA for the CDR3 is TGTGCCAGCAGCCCCGAGCTGGCCTACGAGCAGTTCTTC.

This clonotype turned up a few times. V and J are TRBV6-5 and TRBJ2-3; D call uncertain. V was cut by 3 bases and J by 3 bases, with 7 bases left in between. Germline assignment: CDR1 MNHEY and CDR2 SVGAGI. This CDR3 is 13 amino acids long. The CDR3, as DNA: TGTGCCAGCAGTTATTGGGAAACAGATACGCAGTATTTT. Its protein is CASSYWETDTQYF.